A selection of T cell receptor beta chains follows, all from one sample in a study of PD-L1 blockade in urothelial cancer. The repertoire was sequenced with immunoSEQ multiplex PCR; TCRdb's copy has only in-frame clones and lacks some. The repertoire holds some 90,000 clones, with around 90% as singletons. Sequencing was performed on PBMCs, taken around atezolizumab (anti-PD-L1) treatment. Every receptor here comes from a woman aged 80 or over with urothelial cancer. Both conserved end residues are part of each CDR3. Fields, in order: CDR3 protein, CDR3 DNA, V gene, clone size, D gene, J gene. D genes are given only for firm matches. Size is stated for part of the rows, as once, few or many counts, or as a class when the clone is expanded.

cdr3_aa: CASSWQRLRGKEKLFF; cdr3_nt: TGTGCCAGCAGTTGGCAACGACTAAGGGGGAAGGAAAAACTGTTTTTT; v_call: TRBV11-2; clone_size: -; d_call: -; j_call: TRBJ1-4
cdr3_aa: CASNMNTEAFF; cdr3_nt: TGTGCCAGCAATATGAACACTGAAGCTTTCTTT; v_call: TRBV6-1; clone_size: few; d_call: -; j_call: TRBJ1-1
cdr3_aa: CASSLALLDPAF; cdr3_nt: TGTGCCAGCAGCTTAGCGTTACTAGATCCAGCCTTC; v_call: TRBV7-2; clone_size: -; d_call: -; j_call: TRBJ1-2
cdr3_aa: CASTQSTGGYEQYF; cdr3_nt: TGTGCCAGCACCCAAAGCACAGGTGGGTACGAGCAGTACTTC; v_call: TRBV28; clone_size: -; d_call: -; j_call: TRBJ2-7
cdr3_aa: CASSYPGAGYEQYF; cdr3_nt: TGTGCCAGCAGTTACCCAGGGGCTGGGTACGAGCAGTACTTC; v_call: TRBV28; clone_size: -; d_call: -; j_call: TRBJ2-7
cdr3_aa: CAWSVTGGAGENIQYF; cdr3_nt: TGTGCCTGGAGTGTAACCGGGGGGGCAGGGGAGAACATTCAGTACTTC; v_call: TRBV30; clone_size: -; d_call: TRBD2; j_call: TRBJ2-4
cdr3_aa: CASSLFSGGAGANVLTF; cdr3_nt: TGTGCCAGCAGTTTATTTTCAGGGGGAGCGGGGGCCAACGTCCTGACTTTC; v_call: TRBV28; clone_size: -; d_call: TRBD1; j_call: TRBJ2-6
cdr3_aa: CASSPLAGDRNEQFF; cdr3_nt: TGTGCCAGCAGCCCCCTCGCGGGAGATCGTAATGAGCAGTTCTTC; v_call: TRBV28; clone_size: -; d_call: TRBD2; j_call: TRBJ2-1
cdr3_aa: CASSETQAYEQYF; cdr3_nt: TGTGCCAGCAGTGAAACTCAAGCTTACGAGCAGTACTTC; v_call: TRBV28; clone_size: once; d_call: -; j_call: TRBJ2-7
cdr3_aa: CSARDQVGQFF; cdr3_nt: TGCAGTGCTAGAGATCAGGTAGGGCAGTTCTTC; v_call: TRBV20-1; clone_size: -; d_call: -; j_call: TRBJ2-1
cdr3_aa: CASSRTSGRADTQYF; cdr3_nt: TGTGCCAGCAGCCGGACTAGCGGGAGAGCAGATACGCAGTATTTT; v_call: TRBV27; clone_size: once; d_call: TRBD2; j_call: TRBJ2-3
cdr3_aa: CASRGLRGEKLFF; cdr3_nt: TGTGCCAGCAGAGGGCTCCGGGGTGAAAAACTGTTTTTT; v_call: TRBV25-1; clone_size: -; d_call: -; j_call: TRBJ1-4
cdr3_aa: CASSQAGKRGAYEQYF; cdr3_nt: TGTGCCAGCTCGCAGGCTGGGAAGCGGGGCGCCTACGAGCAGTACTTC; v_call: TRBV18; clone_size: -; d_call: TRBD2; j_call: TRBJ2-7
cdr3_aa: CASSFADRGLSYEQYF; cdr3_nt: TGTGCCAGCAGCTTCGCGGACAGGGGACTTTCCTACGAGCAGTACTTC; v_call: TRBV5-4; clone_size: once; d_call: TRBD1; j_call: TRBJ2-7
cdr3_aa: CASSEDRSYEQYF; cdr3_nt: TGCGCCAGCAGCGAGGACAGATCCTACGAGCAGTACTTC; v_call: TRBV5-1; clone_size: -; d_call: -; j_call: TRBJ2-7
cdr3_aa: CASVPTPYSYEQYF; cdr3_nt: TGTGCCAGCGTTCCGACTCCCTATTCCTACGAGCAGTACTTC; v_call: TRBV6-5; clone_size: -; d_call: -; j_call: TRBJ2-7
cdr3_aa: CSVSGGRDTGELFF; cdr3_nt: TGCAGCGTTTCAGGGGGCCGTGACACCGGGGAGCTGTTTTTT; v_call: TRBV29-1; clone_size: once; d_call: TRBD1; j_call: TRBJ2-2
cdr3_aa: CASSLNSAAKNTEAFF; cdr3_nt: TGTGCCAGCAGCTTAAACTCAGCGGCGAAGAACACTGAAGCTTTCTTT; v_call: TRBV7-6; clone_size: -; d_call: -; j_call: TRBJ1-1
cdr3_aa: CASSTGRGIGELFF; cdr3_nt: TGTGCCAGCAGCACCGGGAGGGGGATCGGGGAGCTGTTTTTT; v_call: TRBV7-9; clone_size: -; d_call: TRBD2; j_call: TRBJ2-2
cdr3_aa: CASSLRISVPAGKLFF; cdr3_nt: TGTGCCAGCAGTTTACGAATCTCGGTACCCGCGGGAAAACTGTTTTTT; v_call: TRBV28; clone_size: -; d_call: -; j_call: TRBJ1-4
cdr3_aa: CASSQDLAAGDTQYF; cdr3_nt: TGTGCCAGCAGCCAAGATTTGGCAGCGGGAGATACGCAGTATTTT; v_call: TRBV4-2; clone_size: -; d_call: -; j_call: TRBJ2-3
cdr3_aa: CASKQGEGYGYTF; cdr3_nt: TGTGCCAGCAAACAAGGGGAGGGGTATGGCTACACCTTC; v_call: TRBV6-6; clone_size: -; d_call: -; j_call: TRBJ1-2
cdr3_aa: CASSYPPAQGALGNTIYF; cdr3_nt: TGTGCCAGCAGCTACCCCCCCGCACAGGGGGCATTGGGAAACACCATATATTTT; v_call: TRBV28; clone_size: -; d_call: TRBD1; j_call: TRBJ1-3
cdr3_aa: CASRGGIPETQYF; cdr3_nt: TGTGCCAGTAGGGGGGGTATCCCTGAGACCCAGTACTTC; v_call: TRBV19; clone_size: -; d_call: -; j_call: TRBJ2-5
cdr3_aa: CASSGQGASTDTQYF; cdr3_nt: TGTGCCAGCAGTGGACAGGGGGCGAGCACAGATACGCAGTATTTT; v_call: TRBV6-6; clone_size: -; d_call: TRBD1; j_call: TRBJ2-3
cdr3_aa: CAISPTSGSYEQYF; cdr3_nt: TGTGCCATCAGCCCCACTAGCGGGAGTTACGAGCAGTACTTC; v_call: TRBV10-3; clone_size: -; d_call: TRBD2; j_call: TRBJ2-7
cdr3_aa: CASSSGQGYYEQYF; cdr3_nt: TGCGCCAGCAGCTCGGGACAGGGCTACTACGAGCAGTACTTC; v_call: TRBV4-1; clone_size: once; d_call: TRBD1; j_call: TRBJ2-7
cdr3_aa: CASSPQGRGNEQFF; cdr3_nt: TGTGCCAGTAGCCCACAGGGAAGGGGCAATGAGCAGTTCTTC; v_call: TRBV19; clone_size: -; d_call: -; j_call: TRBJ2-1
cdr3_aa: CASSVEGQGATEAFF; cdr3_nt: TGTGCCAGCAGCGTAGAAGGACAGGGGGCCACTGAAGCTTTCTTT; v_call: TRBV9; clone_size: -; d_call: TRBD1; j_call: TRBJ1-1
cdr3_aa: CASSPRPGEQFF; cdr3_nt: TGTGCCAGCAGCCCTCGGCCAGGGGAGCAGTTCTTC; v_call: TRBV7-6; clone_size: -; d_call: -; j_call: TRBJ2-1
cdr3_aa: CASSSREGPNYEQYF; cdr3_nt: TGTGCCAGCAGCTCCCGGGAGGGCCCCAACTACGAGCAGTACTTC; v_call: TRBV9; clone_size: -; d_call: TRBD2; j_call: TRBJ2-7
cdr3_aa: CASSQDKIGGLGTEAFF; cdr3_nt: TGCGCCAGCAGCCAAGATAAGATCGGTGGGCTGGGCACTGAAGCTTTCTTT; v_call: TRBV4-1; clone_size: -; d_call: -; j_call: TRBJ1-1
cdr3_aa: CASSYPGRGAFF; cdr3_nt: TGTGCCAGCAGTTACCCGGGCAGGGGAGCTTTCTTT; v_call: TRBV6-6; clone_size: -; d_call: -; j_call: TRBJ1-1
cdr3_aa: CASRRDNQDGYTF; cdr3_nt: TGTGCCAGCAGGAGGGACAATCAGGATGGCTACACCTTC; v_call: TRBV6-1; clone_size: -; d_call: -; j_call: TRBJ1-2
cdr3_aa: CASSLSRNTEAFF; cdr3_nt: TGTGCCAGCAGCTTATCCAGGAACACTGAAGCTTTCTTT; v_call: TRBV7-3; clone_size: -; d_call: -; j_call: TRBJ1-1
cdr3_aa: CASSFRPRGAETYEQYF; cdr3_nt: TGTGCCAGCAGCTTTCGTCCACGGGGGGCGGAGACCTACGAGCAGTACTTC; v_call: TRBV21-1; clone_size: -; d_call: -; j_call: TRBJ2-7
cdr3_aa: CASSLGDRDLGEQYF; cdr3_nt: TGCGCCAGCAGCTTGGGGGACAGGGACCTAGGCGAGCAGTACTTC; v_call: TRBV5-1; clone_size: -; d_call: TRBD1; j_call: TRBJ2-7
cdr3_aa: CASSSGLTYEQYF; cdr3_nt: TGTGCCAGCAGCTCGGGATTAACCTACGAGCAGTACTTC; v_call: TRBV11-3; clone_size: -; d_call: -; j_call: TRBJ2-7
cdr3_aa: CASSEEGGRTYEQYF; cdr3_nt: TGTGCCAGCAGTGAAGAAGGAGGAAGAACCTACGAGCAGTACTTC; v_call: TRBV6-1; clone_size: -; d_call: -; j_call: TRBJ2-7
cdr3_aa: CASSTRGRGMTSEQFF; cdr3_nt: TGTGCCAGCAGCACGAGGGGTCGCGGGATGACCAGTGAGCAGTTCTTC; v_call: TRBV7-3; clone_size: once; d_call: -; j_call: TRBJ2-1
cdr3_aa: CASSASGDQETQYF; cdr3_nt: TGCGCCAGCAGCGCATCGGGGGACCAAGAGACCCAGTACTTC; v_call: TRBV5-1; clone_size: -; d_call: -; j_call: TRBJ2-5
cdr3_aa: CASSLAAGSTEAFF; cdr3_nt: TGTGCCAGCAGCTTAGCAGCGGGCAGCACTGAAGCTTTCTTT; v_call: TRBV7-9; clone_size: -; d_call: -; j_call: TRBJ1-1
cdr3_aa: CASSYSGQGAYYEQYF; cdr3_nt: TGTGCCAGCAGTTACTCCGGACAGGGGGCATACTACGAGCAGTACTTC; v_call: TRBV6-6; clone_size: -; d_call: TRBD1; j_call: TRBJ2-7
cdr3_aa: CASSQEEGQSIYGYTF; cdr3_nt: TGCGCCAGCAGCCAAGAGGAAGGACAGAGCATCTATGGCTACACCTTC; v_call: TRBV4-1; clone_size: -; d_call: -; j_call: TRBJ1-2
cdr3_aa: CASSIGDTSGQYF; cdr3_nt: TGTGCCAGTAGTATTGGGGACACATCAGGGCAGTACTTC; v_call: TRBV19; clone_size: few; d_call: -; j_call: TRBJ2-7
cdr3_aa: CASSWTLSGANVLTF; cdr3_nt: TGTGCCAGCAGCTGGACACTCTCTGGGGCCAACGTCCTGACTTTC; v_call: TRBV5-6; clone_size: -; d_call: -; j_call: TRBJ2-6
cdr3_aa: CAISGAGGTGDTGELFF; cdr3_nt: TGTGCCATCAGTGGGGCCGGGGGGACAGGGGACACCGGGGAGCTGTTTTTT; v_call: TRBV10-3; clone_size: -; d_call: TRBD1; j_call: TRBJ2-2
cdr3_aa: CASSPQAGTLNTGELFF; cdr3_nt: TGTGCCAGCTCACCACAGGCCGGGACATTGAACACCGGGGAGCTGTTTTTT; v_call: TRBV18; clone_size: -; d_call: -; j_call: TRBJ2-2
cdr3_aa: CASSLGGAPSVYEQYF; cdr3_nt: TGTGCCAGCAGTCTGGGAGGGGCCCCCTCGGTTTACGAGCAGTACTTC; v_call: TRBV27; clone_size: -; d_call: TRBD2; j_call: TRBJ2-7
cdr3_aa: CASSSRGEQYF; cdr3_nt: TGTGCCAGCAGTAGTCGAGGTGAGCAGTACTTC; v_call: TRBV6-6; clone_size: -; d_call: -; j_call: TRBJ2-7
cdr3_aa: CASSPGGLAGFGEQFF; cdr3_nt: TGTGCCAGCAGCCCTGGGGGACTAGCGGGATTCGGCGAGCAGTTCTTC; v_call: TRBV9; clone_size: -; d_call: TRBD2; j_call: TRBJ2-1
cdr3_aa: CASSWGGGGTRNDEQYF; cdr3_nt: TGTGCCAGCAGTTGGGGGGGAGGAGGGACTAGGAACGACGAGCAGTACTTC; v_call: TRBV28; clone_size: -; d_call: TRBD2; j_call: TRBJ2-7
cdr3_aa: CASSESGSRGNEQYF; cdr3_nt: TGCGCCAGCAGTGAGTCGGGATCTCGGGGGAACGAGCAGTACTTC; v_call: TRBV10-2; clone_size: once; d_call: -; j_call: TRBJ2-7
cdr3_aa: CASSWGQFSNQPQHF; cdr3_nt: TGTGCCAGCAGCTGGGGGCAGTTTAGCAATCAGCCCCAGCATTTT; v_call: TRBV28; clone_size: -; d_call: -; j_call: TRBJ1-5
cdr3_aa: CAISGQGAENEQFF; cdr3_nt: TGTGCCATCAGCGGACAGGGGGCTGAAAATGAGCAGTTCTTC; v_call: TRBV10-3; clone_size: -; d_call: TRBD1; j_call: TRBJ2-1